One sample yielded the 14 T cell receptor beta chains listed below, sequenced in a study of cytomegalovirus exposure and HLA in healthy donors. The primer mix had 60 Vbeta and 13 Jbeta primers. Sequencing used immunoSEQ multiplex PCR; TCRdb keeps in-frame clones, though not all of them. The sample holds roughly 180,000 clones, roughly 80% seen once. Sequenced sample: PBMCs. Every receptor here comes from a man between 18 and 35 years old in good health and CMV-seronegative.

The V gene is TRBV7-9, the J gene TRBJ2-2, with TRBD2 matching over 9 bases. The CDR3 length is 14 residues. The junction had 6 bases not matched to a gene; V was cut back by 5 bases and J by 8 bases. From germline, CDR1 is SEHNR and CDR2 FQNEAQ (reference sequence). The CDR3 sequence is CASSPPGLAGELFF. The CDR3 DNA reads TGTGCCAGCAGCCCCCCGGGACTAGCTGGGGAGCTGTTTTTT.

The chain is built from TRBV2 and TRBJ1-1; 10 bases map to TRBD1. V lost 7 bases and J lost 10; bases outside the gene matches: 9. In germline, CDR1 is SNHLY, CDR2 FYNNEI. This CDR3 region has 13 residues. CDR3 in DNA: TGTGCCAGCATGTGGACAGGGGGATCGAGAGCTTTCTTT. It encodes CASMWTGGSRAFF. Complete variable domain (other parts from reference TRBV2 and TRBJ1-1): EPEVTQTPSHQVTQMGQEVILRCVPISNHLYFYWYRQILGQKVEFLVSFYNNEISEKSEIFDDQFSVERPDGSNFTLKIRSTKLEDSAMYFCASMWTGGSRAFFGQGTRLTVV.

On this clone itself: A read error may account for a junction end that differs from germline. This rearrangement joins TRBV7-9 to TRBJ1-1, with D uncertain. Germline V CDR1 and CDR2: SEHNR, FQNEAQ (reference sequence). CDR3 size: 13 residues. DNA for the CDR3: TGTTCCAGCAGCCGAAGCACCAACACTGAAGCTTTCTTT. The encoded protein is CSSSRSTNTEAFF.

This clone was counted only a few times. This sequence joins TRBV2 and TRBJ2-2; D might be TRBD1 (6 bases). This CDR3 is built from 13 residues. The V end was cut by 8 bases, the J end by 5 bases, with 12 bases between. Germline V gene lookup returns CDR1 SNHLY and CDR2 FYNNEI. Here the CDR3 reads CASSTGWTGELFF. CDR3 bases: TGTGCCAGCTCCACAGGGTGGACCGGGGAGCTGTTTTTT.

The chain has TRBV9 and TRBJ2-3; 8 bases are shared with TRBD2. This CDR3 has 16 amino acids. The germline V gene encodes CDR1 SGDLS and CDR2 YYNGEE. V dropped 0 bases and J dropped 3; count of bases not matched to a gene: 6. The CDR3 spells CASSVGSGGGTDTQYF. The CDR3 region has the DNA TGTGCCAGCAGCGTAGGCAGCGGGGGAGGAACAGATACGCAGTATTTT.

In its sample, this clone was seen a few times. The rearrangement uses TRBV6-5 and TRBJ1-1; 7 positions agree with TRBD1. The CDR3 is made up of 14 amino acids. V lost 7 bases and J lost 0; bases outside the gene matches: 5. Germline CDR1 and CDR2: MNHEY and SVGAGI. CDR3 DNA sequence: TGTGCCAGCAAACAGGGGTTTCTGAACACTGAAGCTTTCTTT. This sequence encodes CASKQGFLNTEAFF.

In this sample, this clone turned up once. The rearrangement uses TRBV7-8 and TRBJ2-7; D uncertain. CDR1 and CDR2 from the germline V gene are SGHVS and FQNEAQ. The CDR3 has 12 amino acids. Trimming took off 2 bases at V and 5 bases at J, with 7 bases between the two ends. The CDR3 loop reads CASSLIGHEQYF. In nucleotides, the CDR3 is TGTGCCAGCAGCTTAATTGGCCACGAGCAGTACTTC.

V and J are TRBV5-4 and TRBJ2-5; 9 nucleotides match TRBD1. CDR1 and CDR2 (germline): SGHNT, YYREEE (reference sequence). The CDR3 runs to 16 residues. V was pared by 4 bases and J by 1 base, with 8 bases of the junction left unmatched. The DNA of the CDR3 is TGTGCCAGCAGCGGGGGGACAGGGTTGGGCCAAGAGACCCAGTACTTC. This codes for CASSGGTGLGQETQYF.

The rearrangement links TRBV5-1 to TRBJ2-5; D not resolved. Germline CDR1 reads SGHRS; CDR2 reads YFSETQ. The CDR3 loop spans 12 amino acids. V lost 0 bases to trimming and J lost 5 bases, with 5 bases between them. The CDR3 DNA is TGCGCCAGCAGCTTGGCTTCGGAGACCCAGTACTTC. Translated, it gives CASSLASETQYF.

The CDR3 loop is CASSPSAAVKNIQYF. CDR3 nucleotide sequence: TGTGCCAGCAGCCCGAGCGCAGCGGTCAAAAACATTCAGTACTTC. The chain carries TRBV11-2 and TRBJ2-4, with D possibly TRBD2 on 5 matching bases. The V gene lost 5 bases and the J gene lost 3 bases, with 14 bases spanning the gap. This CDR3 is 15 amino acids long. Germline lookup yields CDR1 SGHAT and CDR2 FQNNGV.

The V gene is TRBV28, the J gene TRBJ1-1; D might be TRBD1 (5 bases). The germline gives CDR1 MDHEN, CDR2 SYDVKM. The V and J ends lost 5 bases and 5 bases respectively, with 18 bases between them. CDR3 length: 15 amino acids. The CDR3, as DNA: TGTGCCAGCAGTCGATCCCCGGGGGTGGGAACTGAAGCTTTCTTT. This translates into CASSRSPGVGTEAFF.

This rearrangement joins TRBV7-2 to TRBJ2-6; TRBD2 matches 11 bases. Germline V gene lookup returns CDR1 SGHTA and CDR2 FQGNSA. With 6 bases clipped from V and 2 bases from J, the junction kept 6 bases outside the gene matches. CDR3 length equals 17 residues. The CDR3 is CASRSGTSGPGANVLTF. The CDR3 DNA reads TGTGCCAGCAGGTCCGGGACTAGCGGTCCTGGGGCCAACGTCCTGACTTTC.

The chain employs TRBV4-1 and TRBJ2-1; a possible D gene is TRBD2 (6 bases). Trimming cost V 1 base and J 0 bases, with 16 bases left between them. CDR1 and CDR2 from the germline V gene are MGHRA and YSYEKL. The CDR3 spans 18 residues. This CDR3 is CASSQVDMGLLSYNEQFF. Written as DNA, the CDR3 is TGCGCCAGCAGCCAAGTAGATATGGGACTCCTCTCCTACAATGAGCAGTTCTTC.

Here the CDR3 DNA reads TGCGCCAGCAGCCGCTCAGGGTTTGAGCAGTTCTTC. Amino acid sequence: CASSRSGFEQFF. The J gene is TRBJ2-1, the V gene TRBV4-1, with a weak D call TRBD1 (5 bases). The CDR3 contains 12 residues. The germline V gene encodes CDR1 MGHRA and CDR2 YSYEKL. The V end lost 4 bases, the J end lost 9 bases, and 10 bases lay between the germline ends.